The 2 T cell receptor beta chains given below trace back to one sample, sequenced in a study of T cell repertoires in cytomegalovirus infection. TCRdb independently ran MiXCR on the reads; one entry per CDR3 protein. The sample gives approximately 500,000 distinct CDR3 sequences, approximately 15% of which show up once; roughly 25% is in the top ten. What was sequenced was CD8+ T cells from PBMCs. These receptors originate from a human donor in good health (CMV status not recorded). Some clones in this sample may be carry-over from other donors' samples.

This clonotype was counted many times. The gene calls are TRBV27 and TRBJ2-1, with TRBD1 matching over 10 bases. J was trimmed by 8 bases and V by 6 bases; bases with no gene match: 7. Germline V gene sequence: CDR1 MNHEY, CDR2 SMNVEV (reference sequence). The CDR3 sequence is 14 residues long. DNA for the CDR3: TGTGCCAGCAGCCTGGGACAGGGGTGGTATGAGCAGTTCTTC. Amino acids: CASSLGQGWYEQFF.

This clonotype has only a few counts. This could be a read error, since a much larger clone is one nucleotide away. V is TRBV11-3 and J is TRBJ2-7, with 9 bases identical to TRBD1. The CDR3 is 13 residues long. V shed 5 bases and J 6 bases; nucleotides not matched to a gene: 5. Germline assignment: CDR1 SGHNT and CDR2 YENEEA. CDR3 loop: CASSARTGAEQYF. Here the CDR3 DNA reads TGTGCCAGCAGCGCCCGGACAGGGGCCGAGCAGTACTTC.